These 17 T cell receptor beta chains share one sample of origin, sequenced in a study of CD4+ T cells in melanoma. The method was immunoSEQ multiplex PCR; TCRdb's version includes in-frame clones alone and lacks a portion of them. The table has around 10,000 clones, around 63% seen once. The sample was cells from a culture (not recorded whether cultured in vitro). These receptors all come from a human donor with melanoma.

The CDR3 reads CASSLQADTQYF. The CDR3 DNA sequence: TGTGCCAGCAGCTTACAGGCAGATACGCAGTATTTT. The chain employs TRBV7-6 and TRBJ2-3; D not certain. The CDR3 extends over 12 amino acids. Trimming took off 2 bases at V and 4 bases at J, with 4 bases between the two ends. CDR1 and CDR2 from the germline V gene are SGHVS and FNYEAQ.

This clone was detected a few times. The chain has TRBV30 and TRBJ2-7; the match to TRBD1 covers 7 bases. Germline CDR1 is GTSNPN and CDR2 is SVGIG (reference sequence). There are 12 residues in the CDR3. V gave up 6 bases and J gave up 3 bases; unmatched junction bases: 5. DNA for the CDR3: TGTGCCTGTGGGACAGCAATCTACGAGCAGTACTTC. It yields the protein CACGTAIYEQYF.

The CDR3 protein is CASSHVTEFTMNTEAFF. The CDR3 coding sequence is TGTGCCAGCAGCCACGTGACAGAGTTCACTATGAACACTGAAGCTTTCTTT. This chain uses TRBV13 with TRBJ1-1, with a weak D call TRBD1 (5 bases). CDR1 is PRHDT, CDR2 FYEKMQ, per germline (reference sequence). The CDR3 covers 17 residues. Trimming shortened V by 5 bases and J by 0 bases, and 19 bases separated the two germline ends.

The rearrangement links TRBV5-1 to TRBJ1-2; D not certain. The germline V and J ends were trimmed by 2 bases and 0 bases, with 11 bases remaining between them. In germline, CDR1 is SGHRS, CDR2 YFSETQ. The CDR3 extends over 15 amino acids. The CDR3 DNA follows: TGCGCCAGCAGCTTTAGCCCAGATACTAACTATGGCTACACCTTC. Its translation: CASSFSPDTNYGYTF.

V is TRBV7-3 and J is TRBJ1-1; D is possibly TRBD1 (5 bases). Deletions cut 5 bases from V and 12 bases from J, with 19 bases between. This CDR3 has 13 amino acids. CDR1 and CDR2 from the germline V gene are SGHTA and FQGTGA. CDR3 residues: CASSPGAAPGTFF. The CDR3 region has the DNA TGTGCCAGCAGCCCTGGGGCAGCTCCTGGGACTTTCTTT.

CDR3 region: CATSRAGGYGYTF. The CDR3 bases are TGTGCCACCAGCAGAGCTGGGGGCTATGGCTACACCTTC. This chain links TRBV15 with TRBJ1-2, with D maybe TRBD1 (5 bases). The ends were cut back, 1 base at V and 4 bases at J, with 7 bases in the middle. CDR1 is LNHNV, CDR2 YYDKDF, per germline (reference sequence). This CDR3 has 13 amino acids.

The gene calls are TRBV19 and TRBJ1-5; 7 bases fit TRBD1. The CDR3 length is 15 residues. Germline V lookup: CDR1 LNHDA, CDR2 SQIVND (reference sequence). With 2 bases clipped from V and 1 base from J, the junction kept 2 bases outside the gene matches. The CDR3 nucleotides are TGTGCCAGTAGTATAAGGGACAGAAGCAATCAGCCCCAGCATTTT. Translated, it gives CASSIRDRSNQPQHF.

V gene TRBV4-2 combines with J gene TRBJ2-5; TRBD1 matches at 7 bases. Germline V gene lookup returns CDR1 LGHNA and CDR2 YNFKEQ. The CDR3 has 17 amino acids. V lost 0 bases and J lost 5; bases outside the gene matches: 12. Here the CDR3 DNA reads TGTGCCAGCAGCCAAGATCTACCGACAGGGCTCTACGAGACCCAGTACTTC. Protein sequence: CASSQDLPTGLYETQYF.

This clone has more than one count but fewer than ten. The chain recombines TRBV4-2 with TRBJ2-2; 13 bases map to TRBD2. The germline V gene has CDR1 LGHNA and CDR2 YNFKEQ. Unmatched junction bases numbered 1, after V lost 1 base and J lost 5 bases. The CDR3 sequence is 16 residues long. CDR3 sequence (DNA): TGTGCCAGCAGCCAAGCGACTAGCGGGGGGACCGGGGAGCTGTTTTTT. This encodes CASSQATSGGTGELFF.

The rearrangement joins TRBV14 to TRBJ2-3; no firm D call. V lost 0 bases to trimming and J lost 7 bases, with 5 bases between them. The CDR3 is made up of 12 amino acids. Germline CDR1 is SGHDN and CDR2 is FVKESK. The CDR3 here is CASSQEWNTQYF. CDR3 sequence (DNA): TGTGCCAGCAGCCAAGAATGGAATACGCAGTATTTT. Combining the CDR3 with reference TRBV14 and TRBJ2-3 gives the whole variable domain EAGVTQFPSHSVIEKGQTVTLRCDPISGHDNLYWYRRVMGKEIKFLLHFVKESKQDESGMPNNRFLAERTGGTYSTLKVQPAELEDSGVYFCASSQEWNTQYFGPGTRLTVL.

The chain carries TRBV27 and TRBJ1-5; TRBD1 matches 7 bases. Unmatched junction bases numbered 14, after V lost 4 bases and J lost 2 bases. Germline loops: CDR1 MNHEY, CDR2 SMNVEV (reference sequence). CDR3 size: 18 residues. The CDR3 reads CASSSSTGAGNRNQPQHF. CDR3 nucleotides: TGTGCCAGCAGTTCGTCAACAGGGGCGGGTAACCGCAATCAGCCCCAGCATTTT.

This rearrangement joins TRBV9 to TRBJ2-5; D may be TRBD1 (5 bases). V shed 0 bases and J shed 3 bases, with 6 bases lying between them. The CDR3 extends over 13 amino acids. Germline-derived CDR1 and CDR2 are SGDLS and YYNGEE. CDR3 loop: CASSVGTKETQYF. The CDR3 DNA reads as TGTGCCAGCAGCGTAGGGACAAAAGAGACCCAGTACTTC.

This clone was counted a few times. CDR3 DNA sequence: TGTGCCAGCAGGGGGGACTACCGATCCGATCAGCCCCAGCATTTT. Translating gives CASRGDYRSDQPQHF. The chain has TRBV6-1 and TRBJ1-5; a possible D gene is TRBD1 (5 bases). V lost 6 bases and J 5 bases, leaving 17 bases between the germline ends. CDR1 is MNHNS, CDR2 SASEGT, per germline. CDR3 length: 15 amino acids.

This chain uses TRBV18 with TRBJ2-7; the D call may be TRBD1 or TRBD2 (5 bases each). The CDR3 consists of 15 residues. Trimming took 3 bases from V and 0 from J, leaving 12 bases between them. CDR1 KGHSH and CDR2 LQKENI come from the germline V gene. The CDR3 protein is CASSPPGASSYEQYF. CDR3 nucleotides: TGTGCCAGCTCACCGCCCGGGGCCAGCTCCTACGAGCAGTACTTC.

The CDR3 DNA is TGTGCCATCAGTGAGCCAAGGAATACAACGCAGTATTTT. It encodes CAISEPRNTTQYF. V gene TRBV10-3 combines with J gene TRBJ2-3; no clear D. There are 13 residues in the CDR3. V lost 2 bases to trimming and J lost 9 bases, with 12 bases between them. Germline V CDR1 and CDR2: ENHRY, SYGVKD.

CDR3 nucleotides: TGTGCCAGCAGCTTATTTGGACAGTCAGATACGCAGTATTTT. Translated, it gives CASSLFGQSDTQYF. The genes are TRBV7-3 and TRBJ2-3; TRBD1 is a possible D gene (6 bases). The CDR3 consists of 14 residues. Per germline, CDR1 SGHTA and CDR2 FQGTGA. With 2 bases removed from V and 4 bases from J, the gap between germline ends came to 10 bases.

The chain employs TRBV9 and TRBJ2-3; TRBD2 matches 9 bases. The CDR3 contains 15 residues. Germline loops: CDR1 SGDLS, CDR2 YYNGEE. V dropped 3 bases and J dropped 6; count of bases not matched to a gene: 8. The CDR3 bases are TGTGCCAGCAGCGCGCTAGCGGGGTACGGGGATACGCAGTATTTT. As protein: CASSALAGYGDTQYF.